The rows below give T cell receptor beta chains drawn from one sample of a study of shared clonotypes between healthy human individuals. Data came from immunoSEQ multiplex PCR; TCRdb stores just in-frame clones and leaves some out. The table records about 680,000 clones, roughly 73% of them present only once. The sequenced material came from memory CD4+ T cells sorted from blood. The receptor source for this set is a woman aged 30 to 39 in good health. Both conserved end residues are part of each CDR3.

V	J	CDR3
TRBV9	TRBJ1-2	CASSVAGTGGNYGYTF
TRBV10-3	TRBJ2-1	CAISESGSGSRGSEQFF
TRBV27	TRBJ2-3	CASSWGGGTDTQYF
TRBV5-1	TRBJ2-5	CASSLDGSGGLETQYF
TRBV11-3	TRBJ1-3	CASSRRTGADSGNTIYF
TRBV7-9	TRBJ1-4	CASIQAGANEKLFF
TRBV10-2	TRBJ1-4	CASAGGLANEKLFF
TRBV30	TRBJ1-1	CAWSRFLEAFF
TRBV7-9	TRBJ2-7	CASSFASGVYEQYF
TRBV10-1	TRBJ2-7	CASSSGMTYEQYF
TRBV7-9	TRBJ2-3	CASSLGLAGAPTDTQYF
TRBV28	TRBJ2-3	CASSDMGLAGLLTQYF
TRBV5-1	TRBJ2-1	CASSGLGHNEQFF
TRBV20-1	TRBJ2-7	CSAAGVGEQYF
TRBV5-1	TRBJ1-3	CASSATLSGNTIYF
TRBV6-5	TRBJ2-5	CASSRGDGPRETQYF
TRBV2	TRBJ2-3	CASSTPRGRTDTQYF
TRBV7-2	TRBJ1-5	CASSQGTGGQPQHF
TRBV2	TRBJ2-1	CASRVIQGGGEQFF
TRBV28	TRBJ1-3	CASSLGRTRNTIYF
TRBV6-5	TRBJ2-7	CASSYSLRQSSYEQYF
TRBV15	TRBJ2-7	CATSRGRLAGSYEQYF
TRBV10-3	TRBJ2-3	CAIKPGHSTDTQYF
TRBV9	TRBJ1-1	CASSVGKVKTEAFF
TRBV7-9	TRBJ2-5	CASSPWTEETQYF
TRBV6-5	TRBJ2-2	CASTRQTNTGELFF
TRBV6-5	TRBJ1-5	CASSPGAVQPQHF
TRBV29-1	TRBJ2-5	CSVWGLAGQETQYF
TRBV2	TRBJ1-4	CASSVTGTANEKLFF
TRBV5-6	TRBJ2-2	CASSRVAPKGAGELFF
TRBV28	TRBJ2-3	CASSPPSTDTQYF
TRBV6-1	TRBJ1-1	CASSENRHTEAFF
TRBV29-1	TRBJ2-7	CSSIFSGTGTGEQYF
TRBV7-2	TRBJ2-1	CASSFTGGHYNEQFF
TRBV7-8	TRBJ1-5	CASSPSRTGSNQPQHF
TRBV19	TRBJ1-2	CASSNQGQTNYGYTF
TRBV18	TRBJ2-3	CASSPNSRSTDTQYF
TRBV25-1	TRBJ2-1	CASSESDRVNEQFF
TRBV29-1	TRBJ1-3	CSVRVDSGNTIYF
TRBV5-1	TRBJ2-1	CASSPDFGGYNEQFF
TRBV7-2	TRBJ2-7	CASSLVHTSRYEQYF
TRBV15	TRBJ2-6	CATSSADSGANVLTF
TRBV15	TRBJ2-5	CATSRQGREETQYF
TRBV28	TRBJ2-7	CASSEPPKYEQYF
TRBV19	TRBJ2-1	CASSWTSGSYNEQFF
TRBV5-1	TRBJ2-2	CASKLATNTGELFF
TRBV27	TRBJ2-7	CASSFSGSSYEQYF
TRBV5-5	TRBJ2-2	CASSPRESTGELFF
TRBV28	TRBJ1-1	CASSPEGRVAFF